This entry features one TCR beta chain sequence. Its matching antigen is unknown. This sample is part of a study of response to subunit inactivated influenza vaccine. Study-wide results and caveats: A suggestion made by the authors is that each seasonal influenza vaccination recruits few new T cells.

Using its own MiXCR run on the RT-PCR reads, TCRdb lists one record per CDR3 protein. This sample yields more than 150,000 distinct CDR3 sequences, of which over 8.5% are seen a single time; around 35% belongs to the top ten. This specimen was CD8+ T cells sorted from PBMCs, taken around 25 months after vaccination. This TCR derives from a man between 50 and 69 years old who received an inactivated influenza vaccine.

In nucleotides, the CDR3 is TGTGCCAGCAGCCAAGGACAGGGGGGAGAGACCCAGTACTTC. This sequence encodes CASSQGQGGETQYF. V usage is TRBV6-2 or TRBV6-3 and J usage is TRBJ2-5, with 10 bases identical to TRBD1. V was clipped by 6 bases and J by 4 bases; unmatched bases: 5. This CDR3 has 14 amino acids. The V gene's germline CDR1 is MNHEY and CDR2 SVGEGT.